The T cell receptor (beta chain) under discussion was sequenced for a study of T cells in Graves' hyperthyroidism and ophthalmopathy. For this clonotype: Antigen: not known.

Stable Graves' hyperthyroidism meant no ophthalmopathy progression within 18 months. Uncontrolled infections, other autoimmune diseases, pregnancy or lactation led to exclusion of patients. Thyroid ultrasound, orbital computed tomography, clinical symptoms, and serum thyroxine and TRAb underpinned diagnoses. RNA transcripts were the template for amplifying TCR beta CDR3 regions. The primer set for the first-round RT-PCR of the TCR CDR3 was HTBI. Using its own MiXCR run on the multiplex PCR reads, TCRdb lists one record per CDR3 protein. The table shows approximately 410,000 distinct CDR3 sequences, with 12% to 15% occurring only once. Findings and limits, study-wide: Peripheral blood also featured most of the thyroid clonotypes expanded above 0.001.

The sequencing sample was made of blood. The TCR sequence derives from a woman aged 18-35 years with Graves' hyperthyroidism.

The CDR3 DNA sequence: TGTGCCAGTAGTATTGGACAGTATAATCAGCCCCAGCATTTT. Its protein product is CASSIGQYNQPQHF. The V gene is TRBV19, the J gene TRBJ1-5; TRBD1 might be the D (6 bases). This CDR3 contains 14 residues. Deletions cut 3 bases from V and 4 bases from J, with 10 bases between. Per the germline V gene, CDR1 is LNHDA and CDR2 is SQIVND (reference sequence). The full variable domain, rest sourced from reference TRBV19 and TRBJ1-5, is DGGITQSPKYLFRKEGQNVTLSCEQNLNHDAMYWYRQDPGQGLRLIYYSQIVNDFQKGDIAEGYSVSREKKESFPLTVTSAQKNPTAFYLCASSIGQYNQPQHFGDGTRLSIL.